The present TCR beta chain was sequenced within a study of blood T cell repertoires in COVID-19 (dated by TCRdb to the early 2020s). As for the study more broadly: Samples covering the acute and convalescent phases of COVID-19 were provided by collaborators in the United States, Italy and Spain. Deeply sampled blood TCRbeta repertoires from subjects exposed to, actively infected with, or recovered from COVID-19 were included in the dataset. The samples were drawn from the first 160 participants of the ongoing ImmuneRACE study and from over 950 subjects provided by 6 global collaborators. A de-identified subject ID, COVID-19 status, age in years and sex were almost always included in the sample metadata. Where available, HLA class I and class II types were taken from metadata supplied by the sample provider and were not determined by assay-based typing. The repertoires were released in a freely available public database intended as a resource for research on the immune response to SARS-CoV-2. The material from the prospective study consisted of cDNA or gDNA derived from T cells, B-cell-depleted T cells, or PBMCs.

One collaborating source in Seattle enrolled patients during active infection and followed them longitudinally through the course of disease. The collaborating institutions used their own protocols to collect whole blood in K2EDTA tubes. Collaborator samples were shipped for TCRbeta analysis as frozen whole blood, isolated PBMCs, or DNA extracted from either sample type. The V and J ends are trimmed by 2 bases and 3 bases, leaving 7 bases between them. The germline V gene supplies CDR1 SGHRS and CDR2 YFSETQ. The CDR3 goes from the cysteine to the phenylalanine over 13 residues. The read is trimmed to its CDR3 DNA, 39 bases read in frame from base 1. Study-wide findings and limitations: The amount of clinical and demographic metadata varied by source and participant and was provided uncurated.

TCRbeta CDR3 regions were amplified from genomic DNA using the immunoSEQ Assay, a bias-controlled multiplex PCR. From the authors' description of their analysis: Nucleated cell counts per sample were estimated from amplification of reference gene primers within the assay. To quantify the absolute abundance of each unique TCRbeta CDR3 rearrangement, sequence reads were collapsed and filtered. For each sample, productive Simpson clonality was calculated as the square root of Simpson's diversity index across productive rearrangements. Imported from immuneACCESS, the table was reduced by TCRdb to in-frame sequences with V and J called. These copies leave out some clones; in studies compared against another copy, an unresolved V gene accounts for under half, and the cause of the remainder is not known. That table supplies the V and J calls and clone size; D and trimming were determined from the DNA. For this sample there are hundreds of thousands of clones; around 89% appear just once. The ten largest clones capture roughly 13% of the sample.

Of note for this clone: Which antigen it targets is not known. No per-base quality is available; no much larger clone lies one base away. This sample includes further DNA sequences coding for the same CDR3.

Sequenced input: peripheral blood. This chain is built from TRBV5-1 and TRBJ2-3; no D gene can be assigned with confidence. The sequence was collected from a woman aged 45-65 years with COVID-19, enrolled during active disease. In nucleotide form, the sequence is TGCGCCAGCAGCTTCGGAGTAACAGATACGCAGTATTTT. Its product reads: CASSFGVTDTQYF.